These 21 T cell receptor beta chains originate from one sample sequenced in a study of CD4 T cells in relation to SARS-CoV-2 and coronaviruses. CD4+ T cells from unexposed donors were obtained before the COVID-19 pandemic (2011-2018). After about 10 days of culture, CD4+ T cells were isolated. The assay was immunoSEQ multiplex PCR, and TCRdb's table has in-frame clones only and misses some. The sample records 9,500 to 11,000 clones, approximately 69% being singletons. Which antigens these TCRs recognize remains unknown. The sequencing input was CD4+ T cells from PBMCs, cultured in vitro. The receptors come from a human donor in good health.

This rearrangement joins TRBV18 to TRBJ2-7; D is undetermined. Trimming took off 4 bases at V and 2 bases at J, with 12 bases between the two ends. The CDR3 runs to 14 residues. The germline gives CDR1 KGHSH, CDR2 LQKENI. The CDR3 nucleotides read TGTGCCAGCTCACTAACACATAGCCCCTACGAGCAGTACTTC. Amino acids: CASSLTHSPYEQYF. Full variable domain (outside the CDR3, taken from reference TRBV18 and TRBJ2-7): NAGVMQNPRHLVRRRGQEARLRCSPMKGHSHVYWYRQLPEEGLKFMVYLQKENIIDESGMPKERFSAEFPKEGPSILRIQQVVRGDSAAYFCASSLTHSPYEQYFGPGTRLTVT.

This sequence joins TRBV3-1 (or the pseudogene TRBV3-2) and TRBJ2-7; tentatively, D is TRBD1 (6 bases). Germline CDR1 LGHDT, CDR2 YNNKEL (reference sequence). The CDR3 runs 13 residues. Trimming removed 5 bases at V and 3 bases at J, with 11 bases between. Written as DNA, the CDR3 is TGTGCCAGCAGCGTACAGGGTTACTACGAGCAGTACTTC. Its translation: CASSVQGYYEQYF.

The CDR3 spells CASSPLAGVTGELFF. DNA of the CDR3: TGTGCCAGCTCACCACTGGCGGGAGTCACCGGGGAGCTGTTTTTT. The chain is built from TRBV18 and TRBJ2-2; 7 bases align to TRBD2. CDR3 length: 15 residues. Trimming removed 1 base from V and 4 bases from J; junction bases left unmatched: 3. Per the germline V gene, CDR1 is KGHSH and CDR2 is LQKENI.

The chain links TRBV28 to TRBJ2-1; 10 nucleotides align to TRBD2. Trimming cost V 8 bases and J 10 bases; bases outside gene matches: 11. CDR1 is MDHEN and CDR2 is SYDVKM in the germline V gene. CDR3 length: 14 amino acids. The CDR3 bases are TGTGCCAGCCTCCCTGGACTAGCGGTGGACGAGCAGTTCTTC. It encodes CASLPGLAVDEQFF.

This clone was recorded only once. The chain employs TRBV5-6 and TRBJ2-2, with 8 bases lining up with TRBD2. V gave up 0 bases and J gave up 3 bases; unmatched junction bases: 7. The CDR3 covers 17 residues. Germline loops: CDR1 SGHDT, CDR2 YYEEEE. The DNA of the CDR3 is TGTGCCAGCAGCTTGGTCGGGACTAGTTATGACACCGGGGAGCTGTTTTTT. It yields the protein CASSLVGTSYDTGELFF.

This clone was seen only once. V is TRBV2 and J is TRBJ2-7, with unresolved D. Trimming stripped 4 bases from V and 1 base from J, with 11 bases between. Germline V gene data show CDR1 as SNHLY and CDR2 as FYNNEI. The CDR3 runs to 14 residues. Here the CDR3 DNA reads TGTGCCAGCAGTGGGGCTTCGCCTTCCTACGAGCAGTACTTC. Its protein is CASSGASPSYEQYF. The complete variable domain, with remaining parts taken from reference TRBV2 and TRBJ2-7, reads EPEVTQTPSHQVTQMGQEVILRCVPISNHLYFYWYRQILGQKVEFLVSFYNNEISEKSEIFDDQFSVERPDGSNFTLKIRSTKLEDSAMYFCASSGASPSYEQYFGPGTRLTVT.

The chain is built from TRBV6-2 or TRBV6-3 and TRBJ2-5, with 10 nucleotides matching TRBD2. Germline V gene lookup returns CDR1 MNHEY and CDR2 SVGEGT. The CDR3 extends over 15 amino acids. V was clipped by 4 bases and J by 2 bases; unmatched bases: 4. The DNA for the CDR3 is TGTGCCAGCAGTTTTCTAGCGGGAGAGCAAGAGACCCAGTACTTC. This codes for CASSFLAGEQETQYF.

In its sample, this clone was seen once. The chain links TRBV6-5 to TRBJ1-1; 8 bases match TRBD1. Germline CDR1 and CDR2: MNHEY and SVGAGI. V gave up 4 bases and J gave up 1 base; unmatched junction bases: 2. The CDR3 consists of 14 residues. The CDR3 region has the DNA TGTGCCAGCAGTTGGGACAGGAGGAACACTGAAGCTTTCTTT. Protein sequence: CASSWDRRNTEAFF.

For the CDR3, the DNA is TGTGCCAGCAGCTCGACAGGGGAAAGCACAGATACGCAGTATTTT. This codes for CASSSTGESTDTQYF. The rearrangement joins TRBV7-2 to TRBJ2-3; TRBD1 matches 8 bases. Looked up from germline, CDR1 is SGHTA and CDR2 is FQGNSA. Germline trimming cut 4 bases from V and 0 bases from J; bases unmatched to any gene: 3. CDR3 length: 15 amino acids.

This clone was seen once. The J gene is TRBJ2-3, the V gene TRBV9; possibly TRBD2 for D (5 bases). Trimming stripped 4 bases from V and 4 bases from J, with 10 bases between. Germline V gene data show CDR1 as SGDLS and CDR2 as YYNGEE. The CDR3 consists of 13 residues. The CDR3 bases are TGTGCCAGCAGCCGCCTGGAGGCAGATACGCAGTATTTT. Its translation: CASSRLEADTQYF.

The chain is built from TRBV6-5 and TRBJ1-1; D gene ambiguous. This CDR3 comprises 12 residues. Trimming took off 4 bases at V and 1 base at J, with 4 bases between the two ends. From germline, CDR1 is MNHEY and CDR2 SVGAGI. CDR3 sequence reads: CASSSGNTEAFF. DNA of the CDR3: TGTGCCAGCAGTTCTGGGAACACTGAAGCTTTCTTT.

The chain recombines TRBV27 with TRBJ2-3; D is perhaps TRBD1 or TRBD2 (5 bases each). The germline V gene has CDR1 MNHEY and CDR2 SMNVEV (reference sequence). V lost 2 bases, J lost 1 base, and 10 bases lay in between. This CDR3 has 15 amino acids. The CDR3 spells CASSLRGARTDTQYF. The DNA of the CDR3 is TGTGCCAGCAGTTTAAGAGGGGCCCGCACAGATACGCAGTATTTT.

V and J are TRBV11-3 and TRBJ1-2; no firm D call. Per germline, CDR1 SGHNT and CDR2 YENEEA. The CDR3 has 14 residues. The V end lost 0 bases, the J end lost 1 base, and 6 bases lay between the germline ends. Here the CDR3 DNA reads TGTGCCAGCAGCTTAGATCGGGATAACTATGGCTACACCTTC. It is translated as CASSLDRDNYGYTF.

The J gene is TRBJ2-3, the V gene TRBV4-3; the D gene is possibly TRBD1 (6 bases). This CDR3 has 16 residues. Per germline, CDR1 LGHNA and CDR2 YSLEER. Trimming pared 4 bases from V and 2 bases from J, leaving 16 bases between. The CDR3 loop is CASSLQGSPSTDTQYF. CDR3 in DNA: TGCGCCAGCAGCCTCCAGGGGTCTCCCTCCACAGATACGCAGTATTTT.

The J gene is TRBJ2-7, the V gene TRBV7-2; no reliable D call. V lost 2 bases and J lost 4, with 9 bases in between. The germline gives CDR1 SGHTA, CDR2 FQGNSA. This CDR3 region has 13 residues. The CDR3 DNA follows: TGTGCCAGCAGCTTACCCGACTTGTACGAGCAGTACTTC. Its protein is CASSLPDLYEQYF.

The sample holds a few counts of this clone. This chain links TRBV18 with TRBJ1-1; no clear D. The CDR3 runs 12 residues. Per the germline V gene, CDR1 is KGHSH and CDR2 is LQKENI. The V end lost 2 bases, the J end lost 4 bases, and 5 bases lay between the germline ends. In nucleotides, the CDR3 is TGTGCCAGCTCACCAACAAGCACTGAAGCTTTCTTT. Translation gives CASSPTSTEAFF. Variable domain in full (rest from reference TRBV18 and TRBJ1-1): NAGVMQNPRHLVRRRGQEARLRCSPMKGHSHVYWYRQLPEEGLKFMVYLQKENIIDESGMPKERFSAEFPKEGPSILRIQQVVRGDSAAYFCASSPTSTEAFFGQGTRLTVV.

The rearrangement joins TRBV6-2 or TRBV6-3 to TRBJ1-2, with a weak D call TRBD1 (5 bases). Germline V gene data show CDR1 as MNHEY and CDR2 as SVGEGT. The length of the CDR3 is 13 residues. Trimming removed 5 bases from V and 4 bases from J, with 11 bases in between. Here the CDR3 DNA reads TGTGCCAGCAGTACCGGGACTGGCTATGGCTACACCTTC. Translation: CASSTGTGYGYTF.

On this clone: Compared with germline, one end of the junction differs, possibly owing to a read error. V is TRBV5-8 and J is TRBJ2-5; D unresolved. CDR1 is SGHTS, CDR2 YDEGEE, per germline. This CDR3 comprises 14 residues. CDR3 in amino acids: CASSYRAGQGTQYF. For the CDR3, the DNA is TGTGCCAGCAGCTACCGTGCAGGTCAAGGGACCCAGTACTTC.

V and J are TRBV2 and TRBJ2-5; D possibly corresponds to TRBD1 (6 bases). The CDR3 is 14 residues long. The V end lost 7 bases, the J end lost 3 bases, and 15 bases lay between the germline ends. The germline V gene has CDR1 SNHLY and CDR2 FYNNEI. Here the CDR3 reads CASTQDRGKETQYF. The CDR3 DNA sequence: TGTGCCAGCACCCAGGACAGAGGGAAAGAGACCCAGTACTTC.

This clone was recorded a few times. The chain couples TRBV25-1 to TRBJ2-5; TRBD1 aligns across 8 bases. Germline-derived CDR1 and CDR2 are MGHDK and SYGVNS. This CDR3 has 16 residues. V shed 1 base, J shed 5 bases, and the junction held 9 bases outside the gene matches. This CDR3 is CASSEWRQGASETQYF. As DNA, the CDR3 is TGTGCCAGCAGTGAATGGAGGCAGGGGGCGAGTGAGACCCAGTACTTC.

This clone showed up just once. V gene TRBV30 combines with J gene TRBJ1-1, with D perhaps TRBD1 (6 bases). Germline V gene lookup returns CDR1 GTSNPN and CDR2 SVGIG (reference sequence). Trimming removed 3 bases at V and 1 base at J, with 9 bases between. There are 13 residues in the CDR3. CDR3 region: CAWSLGANTEAFF. Written as DNA, the CDR3 is TGTGCCTGGAGCCTGGGGGCGAACACTGAAGCTTTCTTT.